This T cell receptor (beta chain) emerged from a study of control samples from healthy donors and cancer patients. TCRdb's table, derived via immunoSEQ multiplex PCR, lists solely in-frame clones and lacks some. The sample lists around 140,000 clones, less than 95% occurring once. This clone was counted once. Trimming pared 1 base from V and 5 bases from J, leaving 10 bases between. CDR3 length equals 14 residues. The germline gives CDR1 SEHNR, CDR2 FQNEAQ (reference sequence). The chain has TRBV7-9 and TRBJ2-3; D is uncertain. This TCR was recovered from a man in his late teens or twenties in good health. Sequenced sample: blood. CDR3: CASSLEQRGDTQYF. The CDR3 DNA reads as TGTGCCAGCAGCTTAGAACAACGAGGAGATACGCAGTATTTT.